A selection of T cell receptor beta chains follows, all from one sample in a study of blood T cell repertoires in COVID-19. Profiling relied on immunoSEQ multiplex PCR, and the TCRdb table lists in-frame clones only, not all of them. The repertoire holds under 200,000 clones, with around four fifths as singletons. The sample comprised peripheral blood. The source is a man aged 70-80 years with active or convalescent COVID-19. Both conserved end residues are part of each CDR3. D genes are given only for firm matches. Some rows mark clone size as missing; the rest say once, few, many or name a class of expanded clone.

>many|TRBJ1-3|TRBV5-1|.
CASSLGDSWTGNTIYF
TGCGCCAGCAGCTTAGGCGACAGCTGGACTGGAAACACCATATATTTT
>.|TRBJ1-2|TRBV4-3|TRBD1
CASSQDTDRGEGYTF
TGCGCCAGCAGCCAAGATACGGACAGGGGCGAGGGCTACACCTTC
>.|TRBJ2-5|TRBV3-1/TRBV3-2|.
CASSLDTAQETQYF
TGTGCCAGCAGCCTGGACACGGCTCAAGAGACCCAGTACTTC
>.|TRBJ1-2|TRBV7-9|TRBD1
CASSYRTGNYGYTF
TGTGCCAGCAGCTACAGGACAGGGAACTATGGCTACACCTTC
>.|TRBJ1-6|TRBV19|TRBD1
CASSSGQGYNSPLHF
TGTGCCAGTAGCTCGGGACAGGGGTATAATTCACCCCTCCACTTT
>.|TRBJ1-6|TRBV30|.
CAWGLAEYSPLHF
TGTGCCTGGGGGCTCGCGGAGTATTCACCCCTCCACTTT
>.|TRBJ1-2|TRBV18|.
CASSPETNYGYTF
TGTGCCAGCTCACCGGAGACTAACTATGGCTACACCTTC
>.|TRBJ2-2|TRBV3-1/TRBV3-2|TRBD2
CASSQEASGRAGGELFF
TGTGCCAGCAGCCAAGAGGCTAGCGGGAGGGCTGGTGGGGAGCTGTTTTTT
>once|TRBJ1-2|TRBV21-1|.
CASSRYLRGNYGYTF
TGTGCCAGCAGCAGGTACCTAAGGGGGAACTATGGCTACACCTTC
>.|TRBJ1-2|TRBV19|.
CASSIDGDRGGYTF
TGTGCCAGTAGTATAGATGGCGATAGGGGTGGCTACACCTTC
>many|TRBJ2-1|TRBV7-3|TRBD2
CASSFTSGSSAGEQFF
TGTGCCAGCAGCTTCACTAGCGGGAGCTCGGCTGGTGAGCAGTTCTTC
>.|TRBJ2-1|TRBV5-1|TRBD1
CASSLLRTGGNEQFF
TGCGCCAGCAGCTTGTTGAGGACAGGGGGGAATGAGCAGTTCTTC
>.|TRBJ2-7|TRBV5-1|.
CASSLQGYEQYF
TGCGCCAGCAGCCTACAGGGCTACGAGCAGTACTTC
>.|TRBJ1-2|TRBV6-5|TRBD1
CASSLQGAYGYTF
TGTGCCAGCAGTCTTCAGGGGGCCTATGGCTACACCTTC
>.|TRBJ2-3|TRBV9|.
CASSVSRTDTQYF
TGTGCCAGCAGCGTATCTCGCACAGATACGCAGTATTTT
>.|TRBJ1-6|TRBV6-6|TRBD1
CASSGGQGKVSPLHF
TGTGCCAGCAGTGGGGGACAGGGAAAGGTTTCACCCCTCCACTTT
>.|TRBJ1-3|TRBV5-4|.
CASTKKGGDYTIYF
TGTGCCAGCACTAAGAAAGGGGGGGATTACACCATATATTTT
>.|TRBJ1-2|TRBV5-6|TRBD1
CASSPIPGQGNYGYTF
TGTGCCAGCAGCCCTATCCCGGGACAGGGTAACTATGGCTACACCTTC
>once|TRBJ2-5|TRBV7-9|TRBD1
CASSLPQQGEYF
TGTGCCAGCAGCTTACCCCAACAGGGGGAGTACTTC
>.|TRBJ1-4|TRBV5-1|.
CASSRTGVATNEKLFF
TGCGCCAGCAGCCGTACAGGTGTTGCAACTAATGAAAAACTGTTTTTT